This TCR beta chain originates from a study of blood T cell repertoires in COVID-19 (dated by TCRdb to between 2020 and 2021). General notes on the study: The collaborator samples originated in the United States, Italy and Spain and spanned the acute and convalescent phases of COVID-19. The prospective study material was composed of cDNA or gDNA derived from T cells, B-cell-depleted T cells, or PBMCs. Samples were obtained from the ongoing ImmuneRACE study (first 160 participants) and from roughly 1,300 subjects provided by 6 global collaborators. Deeply sampled blood TCRbeta repertoires from subjects exposed to, actively infected with, or recovered from COVID-19 were included in the dataset. Sample metadata almost always included a de-identified subject ID, COVID-19 status, age in years and sex. A freely available public database, intended as a resource for researchers studying the immune response to SARS-CoV-2, is where the repertoires were released. HLA class I and class II types, where available, came from metadata supplied by the sample provider rather than from assay-based typing.

Enrolling through a virtual design, the prospective study's participants ranged in age from roughly 18 to 89 years and lived across about two dozen United States geographic areas. To assign participants to cohorts, the prospective study relied on clinical history that participants themselves reported in a screening survey and a study questionnaire. In the prospective study, whole blood, serum and a nasopharyngeal or oropharyngeal swab were collected from each participant by mobile phlebotomists. Prospective study participants could optionally give additional blood draws and questionnaires over an approximately two-month period. Before DNA extraction, prospective study blood samples were shipped either frozen or at room temperature. Results and caveats for the whole study, not just this receptor: The amount of clinical and demographic metadata varied by source and participant and was provided uncurated.

The immunoSEQ Assay, a bias-controlled multiplex PCR, was used to amplify TCRbeta CDR3 regions from genomic DNA. The study's processing was this. Nucleated cell counts per sample were estimated from amplification of reference gene primers within the assay. To quantify the absolute abundance of each unique TCRbeta CDR3 rearrangement, sequence reads were collapsed and filtered. For each sample, productive Simpson clonality was calculated by taking the square root of Simpson's diversity index across productive rearrangements. Drawn from immuneACCESS, this table holds only the in-frame rearrangements with V and J called that TCRdb kept. Clones are partly lost; checked studies trace under half to an unresolved V gene and leave the rest unexplained. For V, J and clone size, that table is used; D and trimming come from the DNA. Present in this sample are fewer than 250,000 clones, around 81% of which were seen just once. The ten most abundant clones make up 8% to 9% of the sample.

A remark on this clone: No antigen is known for it. Base quality data are lacking; no much larger clone is found one base away.

The CDR3 holds 19 amino acids from the cysteine to the phenylalanine. Left in the record is the CDR3 DNA by itself, 57 bases read in frame from the first base. The chain employs TRBV21-1 and TRBJ1-2; the D call TRBD1 from the table was never checked on the DNA. TRBV21-1 is flagged as a pseudogene. Sequencing was carried out using PBMCs or T cells enriched from blood (not recorded which). This TCR was sampled from a woman aged 45-59 years with acute COVID-19. CDR3 region: CASSKGGPPPSGVPYGYTF. The DNA is as follows: TGTGCCAGCAGCAAAGGAGGGCCCCCTCCGTCAGGGGTCCCCTATGGCTACACCTTC.